This T cell receptor beta chain appears in the sequencing data of a study of CD8 T cells in Susac syndrome. RNA totalling roughly 0.45 to 1 ug underwent reverse transcription with random hexamers. An immunoSEQ multiplex PCR amplified TCR beta CDR3 over 54 Vbeta and 13 Jbeta. TCRdb processed the immunoSEQ multiplex PCR reads anew with MiXCR; each CDR3 protein has one entry. The repertoire holds about 290,000 distinct CDR3 sequences, with 70% to 90% as singletons. The CDR3 has 14 amino acids. Trimming at V came to 5 bases and at J to 6 bases, leaving 7 bases not matched to a gene. Germline CDR1 reads MNHEY; CDR2 reads SMNVEV (reference sequence).

The rearrangement links TRBV27 to TRBJ1-2, with 9 bases lining up with TRBD1. The sample comprised CD8+ T cells from PBMCs. The TCR comes from a human donor with multiple sclerosis. CDR3 loop: CASSPRTGVDGYTF. DNA for the CDR3: TGTGCCAGCAGTCCGCGGACAGGGGTGGATGGCTACACCTTC.